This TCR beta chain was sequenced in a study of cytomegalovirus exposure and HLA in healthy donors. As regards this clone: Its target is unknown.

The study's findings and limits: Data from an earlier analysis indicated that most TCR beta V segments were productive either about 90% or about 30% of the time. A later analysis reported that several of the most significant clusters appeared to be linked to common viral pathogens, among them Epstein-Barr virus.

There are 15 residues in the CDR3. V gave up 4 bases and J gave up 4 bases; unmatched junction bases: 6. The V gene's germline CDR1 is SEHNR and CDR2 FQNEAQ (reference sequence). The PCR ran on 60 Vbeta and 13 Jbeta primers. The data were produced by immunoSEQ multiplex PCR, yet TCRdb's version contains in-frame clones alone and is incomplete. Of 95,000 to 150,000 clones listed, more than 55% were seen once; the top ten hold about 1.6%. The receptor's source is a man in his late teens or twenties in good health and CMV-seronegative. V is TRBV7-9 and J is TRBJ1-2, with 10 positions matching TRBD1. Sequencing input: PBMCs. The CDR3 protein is CASSWGDRGAYGYTF. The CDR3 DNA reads TGTGCCAGCAGCTGGGGGGACAGGGGCGCCTATGGCTACACCTTC.